Presented here are 11 T cell receptor beta chains from one specimen sequenced in a study of T-cell memory formation after mild COVID-19. Each CDR3 protein gets one entry after TCRdb re-called the 5' RACE reads with MiXCR. The table records under 650,000 distinct CDR3 sequences, about 20% of them present only once. Specimen: PBMCs or a T cell subset sorted from them (not recorded which). The receptor source for this set is an adult woman who had mild COVID-19 (a few samples of this study predate the infection). Cell type and time point are not known.

The chain links TRBV10-3 to TRBJ2-1; 8 nucleotides match TRBD2. This CDR3 has 13 amino acids. Germline CDR1 reads ENHRY; CDR2 reads SYGVKD. J was trimmed by 10 bases and V by 0 bases; bases with no gene match: 2. The CDR3 loop reads CAISESGLEEQFF. The DNA for the CDR3 is TGTGCCATCAGTGAGTCGGGACTAGAGGAGCAGTTCTTC.

The V gene is TRBV6-2 or TRBV6-3, the J gene TRBJ2-7, with 8 positions matching TRBD1. Germline V gene data show CDR1 as MNHEY and CDR2 as SVGEGT. The length of the CDR3 is 14 residues. V lost 6 bases and J lost 2; bases outside the gene matches: 6. The CDR3 sequence: CASRSDRGTYEQYF. CDR3 coding DNA: TGTGCCAGCAGATCCGACAGGGGTACCTACGAGCAGTACTTC.

This clonotype was seen more than once but under ten times. The genes are TRBV9 and TRBJ1-6; D possibly corresponds to TRBD1 (6 bases). The CDR3 covers 13 residues. Looked up from germline, CDR1 is SGDLS and CDR2 is YYNGEE. Trimming left V 4 bases short and J 5 bases short, with 7 bases between. The CDR3 region has the DNA TGTGCCAGCAGCAAGGGGGATAATTCACCCCTCCACTTT. Amino acid sequence: CASSKGDNSPLHF.

In its sample, this clonotype was seen a few times. The CDR3 spells CSARAQGGGYTF. CDR3 in DNA: TGCAGTGCTAGGGCCCAGGGTGGCGGCTACACCTTC. V and J are TRBV20-1 and TRBJ1-2, with D perhaps TRBD1 (5 bases). V was cut by 3 bases and J by 8 bases, with 13 bases left in between. CDR1 and CDR2 (germline): DFQATT, SNEGSKA (reference sequence). The CDR3 is 12 amino acids.

There are a few counts of this clonotype. The chain recombines TRBV2 with TRBJ1-2, with TRBD1 matching over 7 bases. Looked up from germline, CDR1 is SNHLY and CDR2 is FYNNEI. J was trimmed by 2 bases and V by 0 bases; bases with no gene match: 6. The CDR3 has 16 residues. DNA for the CDR3: TGTGCCAGCAGTGAAGCAGGGACAGCGGAGAACTATGGCTACACCTTC. Its translation: CASSEAGTAENYGYTF.

This chain connects TRBV15 to TRBJ2-1; D is possibly TRBD2 (5 bases). CDR1 is LNHNV, CDR2 YYDKDF, per germline (reference sequence). V shed 4 bases and J shed 8 bases, with 6 bases lying between them. CDR3 length: 11 residues. This CDR3 is CATSNGDEQFF. In nucleotides, the CDR3 is TGTGCCACCAGCAACGGGGATGAGCAGTTCTTC.

The chain employs TRBV9 and TRBJ1-5; 8 positions agree with TRBD1. Trimming at V came to 2 bases and at J to 5 bases, leaving 6 bases not matched to a gene. The CDR3 has 15 residues. Germline CDR1 is SGDLS and CDR2 is YYNGEE. The chain's CDR3 is CASSVTGGNDQPQHF. CDR3 sequence (DNA): TGTGCCAGCAGCGTTACAGGGGGTAACGATCAGCCCCAGCATTTT.

The sample holds a few counts of this clonotype. J is TRBJ2-5 and V is TRBV12-3 or TRBV12-4; 8 bases are shared with TRBD1. With 4 bases clipped from V and 5 bases from J, the junction kept 6 bases outside the gene matches. This CDR3 contains 14 residues. CDR3 region: CASSSRTGFETQYF. Written as DNA, the CDR3 is TGTGCCAGCAGTTCCCGGACAGGGTTTGAGACCCAGTACTTC.

J is TRBJ2-7 and V is TRBV28; possible D gene TRBD1, 6 bases. CDR3 length equals 14 residues. CDR1 is MDHEN, CDR2 SYDVKM, per germline. V gave up 10 bases and J gave up 3 bases, with 19 bases separating them. The CDR3 DNA sequence: TGTGCCACCGAACCACAGGGATTCAGCTACGAGCAGTACTTC. Residues: CATEPQGFSYEQYF.

This rearrangement joins TRBV30 to TRBJ1-5; 7 nucleotides match TRBD1. Germline assignment: CDR1 GTSNPN and CDR2 SVGIG (reference sequence). The CDR3 extends over 15 amino acids. The junction had 12 bases not matched to a gene; V was cut back by 1 base and J by 9 bases. The CDR3 region is CAWSDGTALYVPQHF. In nucleotides, the CDR3 is TGTGCCTGGAGTGACGGGACAGCCCTCTACGTGCCCCAGCATTTT.

This clonotype was seen at least ten times. The chain carries TRBV18 and TRBJ2-7; the D gene is possibly TRBD2 (5 bases). Deletions cut 3 bases from V and 0 bases from J, with 15 bases between. The CDR3 has 16 residues. In germline, CDR1 is KGHSH, CDR2 LQKENI. The CDR3 DNA is TGTGCCAGCTCACCTCTGGCGGGCCCCAGCTCCTACGAGCAGTACTTC. Protein sequence: CASSPLAGPSSYEQYF.